These 11 T cell receptor beta chains were all obtained from the same sample, sequenced in a study of T cells expressing NK-cell markers. Using the 5' RACE reads, TCRdb records one entry per CDR3 protein without DNA. Reported are 200,000 to 300,000 distinct CDR3 sequences; the ten largest clones contain roughly 4.2%. The sequencing input was blood T cells: a sorted CD56 or NKG2C T cell subset, CD4+ or CD8+ T cells, or bulk PBMC T cells (not recorded which). Source of these receptors: a woman between 18 and 70 years old in good health.

The chain has TRBV9 and TRBJ2-7; TCRdb picks TRBD2, but there is no DNA to check that call. Germline CDR1 and CDR2: SGDLS and YYNGEE. CDR3 size: 15 residues. CDR3 in amino acids: CASSVETGAGYEQYF. The entire variable domain, with the rest obtained from reference TRBV9 and TRBJ2-7, is as follows: DSGVTQTPKHLITATGQRVTLRCSPRSGDLSVYWYQQSLDQGLQFLIQYYNGEERAKGNILERFSAQQFPDLHSELNLSSLELGDSALYFCASSVETGAGYEQYFGPGTRLTVT.

The genes are TRBV12-5 and TRBJ1-4; the TCRdb D gene call, TRBD1, has no DNA to confirm it. From germline, CDR1 is LGHNT and CDR2 FRNRAP. There are 14 residues in the CDR3. CDR3 residues: CASASDRGSEKLFF.

The chain uses TRBV20-1 and TRBJ2-1; TCRdb lists TRBD1, though no DNA is available to test this call. The CDR3 has 13 residues. CDR1 and CDR2 (germline): DFQATT, SNEGSKA (reference sequence). This CDR3 is CSAIRDRGLEQFF.

This sequence joins TRBV6-1 and TRBJ1-1; lacking DNA, the TRBD1 call made by TCRdb goes unchecked. Looked up from germline, CDR1 is MNHNS and CDR2 is SASEGT. This CDR3 is built from 13 residues. The CDR3 sequence is CASRRQGANEAFF.

The chain has TRBV5-5 and TRBJ1-5; TCRdb calls TRBD1, which cannot be checked without DNA. The length of the CDR3 is 13 residues. Germline CDR1 SGHKS, CDR2 YYEKEE (reference sequence). The CDR3 reads CASSMTGGQPQHF.

The rearrangement uses TRBV7-8 and TRBJ2-1; checking the TCRdb D call of TRBD2 is not possible without DNA. Looked up from germline, CDR1 is SGHVS and CDR2 is FQNEAQ. This CDR3 is built from 15 residues. The CDR3 loop reads CASVAGGTSIVEQFF. Based on the CDR3 plus reference TRBV7-8 and TRBJ2-1, the full variable domain is GAGVSQSPRYKVAKRGQDVALRCDPISGHVSLFWYQQALGQGPEFLTYFQNEAQLDKSGLPSDRFFAERPEGSVSTLKIQRTQQEDSAVYLCASVAGGTSIVEQFFGPGTRLTVL.

The chain employs TRBV6-1 and TRBJ1-1. The CDR3 is 12 amino acids. The germline CDR1 and CDR2 sequences are MNHNS and SASEGT. The CDR3 reads CASRPTGPEAFF.

The genes are TRBV4-2 and TRBJ2-1; lacking DNA, the TRBD1 call made by TCRdb goes unchecked. The CDR3 covers 17 residues. Germline V CDR1 and CDR2: LGHNA, YNFKEQ. CDR3 sequence reads: CASSQDDRVGKYNEQFF.

The CDR3: CASSQGPYNEKLFF. The V and J genes are TRBV5-1 and TRBJ1-4. The germline gives CDR1 SGHRS, CDR2 YFSETQ. The CDR3 has 14 residues.

CDR3: CASSRGGTGKAQYF. The V gene is TRBV28, the J gene TRBJ2-7; as DNA is missing, the TRBD1 call by TCRdb cannot be tested. Per germline, CDR1 MDHEN and CDR2 SYDVKM. CDR3 length equals 14 residues. Based on the CDR3 plus reference TRBV28 and TRBJ2-7, the full variable domain is DVKVTQSSRYLVKRTGEKVFLECVQDMDHENMFWYRQDPGLGLRLIYFSYDVKMKEKGDIPEGYSVSREKKERFSLILESASTNQTSMYLCASSRGGTGKAQYFGPGTRLTVT.

The rearrangement uses TRBV29-1 and TRBJ2-1; TCRdb returns TRBD1, unconfirmable since there is no DNA. CDR3 length equals 14 residues. Germline V lookup: CDR1 SQVTM, CDR2 ANQGSEA. CDR3 region: CSVVRDSSYNEQFF.